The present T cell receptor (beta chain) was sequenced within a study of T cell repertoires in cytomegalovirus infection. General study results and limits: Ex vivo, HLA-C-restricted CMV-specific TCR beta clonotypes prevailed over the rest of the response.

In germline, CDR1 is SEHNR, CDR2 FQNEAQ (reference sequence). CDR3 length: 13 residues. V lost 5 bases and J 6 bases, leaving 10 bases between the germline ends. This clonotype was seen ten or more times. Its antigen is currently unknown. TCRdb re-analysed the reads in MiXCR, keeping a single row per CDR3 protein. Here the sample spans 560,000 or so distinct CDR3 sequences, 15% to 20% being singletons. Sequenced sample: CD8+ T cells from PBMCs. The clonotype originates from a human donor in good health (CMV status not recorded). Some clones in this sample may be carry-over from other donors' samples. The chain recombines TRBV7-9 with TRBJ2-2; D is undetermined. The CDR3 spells CASSPPLAGELFF. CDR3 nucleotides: TGTGCCAGCAGCCCACCCTTGGCCGGGGAGCTGTTTTTT.